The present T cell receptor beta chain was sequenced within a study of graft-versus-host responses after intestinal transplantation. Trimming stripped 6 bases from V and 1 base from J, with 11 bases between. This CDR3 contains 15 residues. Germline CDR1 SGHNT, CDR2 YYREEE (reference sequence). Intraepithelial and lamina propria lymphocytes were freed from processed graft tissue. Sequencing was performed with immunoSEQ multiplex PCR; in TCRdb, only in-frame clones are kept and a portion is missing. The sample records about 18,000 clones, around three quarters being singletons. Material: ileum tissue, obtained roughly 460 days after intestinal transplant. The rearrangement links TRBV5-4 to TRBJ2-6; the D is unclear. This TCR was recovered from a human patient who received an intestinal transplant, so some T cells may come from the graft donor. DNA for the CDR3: TGTGCCAGCACCATAAAGGCTTCTGGGGCCAACGTCCTGACTTTC. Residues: CASTIKASGANVLTF. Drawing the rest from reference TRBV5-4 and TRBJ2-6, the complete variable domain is ETGVTQSPTHLIKTRGQQVTLRCSSQSGHNTVSWYQQALGQGPQFIFQYYREEENGRGNFPPRFSGLQFPNYSSELNVNALELDDSALYLCASTIKASGANVLTFGAGSRLTVL.